Each of the 26 T cell receptor beta chains below was sequenced from the same sample in a study of blood T cell repertoires in COVID-19. Assay used: immunoSEQ multiplex PCR; TCRdb lists only in-frame clones, some missing. The sample yields 40,000 or so clones, roughly 81% seen once. The sequenced sample consisted of peripheral blood. These receptors all stem from a human donor in a cohort sampled during active COVID-19.

This clone was counted once. V is TRBV6-5 and J is TRBJ1-1; the match to TRBD1 covers 8 bases. Trimming took 8 bases from V and 0 from J; bases not matched to a gene: 2. In germline, CDR1 is MNHEY, CDR2 SVGAGI. The CDR3 loop spans 13 amino acids. This chain's CDR3 is CASRDRLNTEAFF. CDR3 in DNA: TGTGCCAGCCGGGACAGGTTGAACACTGAAGCTTTCTTT.

V gene TRBV5-1 combines with J gene TRBJ1-1; the D gene is possibly TRBD1 (6 bases). CDR3 length: 15 residues. V dropped 5 bases and J dropped 1 base, with 15 bases sitting between them. Germline V gives CDR1 SGHRS, CDR2 YFSETQ. CDR3 in amino acids: CASRQGGMANTEAFF. The CDR3 region has the DNA TGCGCCAGCAGACAGGGAGGGATGGCGAACACTGAAGCTTTCTTT.

The gene calls are TRBV5-1 and TRBJ2-5, with TRBD1 identical over 8 bases. Germline loops: CDR1 SGHRS, CDR2 YFSETQ. The CDR3 is 14 amino acids. With V trimmed by 4 bases and J by 4 bases, 6 bases remained unmatched. This CDR3 reads CASSPGQGGETQYF. Here the CDR3 DNA reads TGCGCCAGCAGCCCCGGACAGGGTGGAGAGACCCAGTACTTC.

The genes are TRBV7-9 and TRBJ2-5; D may be TRBD2 (6 bases). V shed 0 bases and J shed 5 bases, with 10 bases lying between them. This CDR3 has 14 amino acids. Germline CDR1 and CDR2: SEHNR and FQNEAQ (reference sequence). The CDR3 DNA sequence: TGTGCCAGCAGCTTAGCGAAGGGAGGTGAGACCCAGTACTTC. This encodes CASSLAKGGETQYF.

This chain uses TRBV5-1 with TRBJ2-1; TRBD2 agrees at 7 bases. The CDR3 has 14 residues. The trim removed 0 bases at V and 13 bases at J, leaving 10 bases unmatched. Looked up from germline, CDR1 is SGHRS and CDR2 is YFSETQ. In nucleotides, the CDR3 is TGCGCCAGCAGCTTGGAATATGGGGGAGGGCTACAGTTCTTC. This sequence encodes CASSLEYGGGLQFF.

The chain combines TRBV11-2 with TRBJ1-1, with D possibly matching TRBD1 (5 bases). Germline CDR1 is SGHAT and CDR2 is FQNNGV. The CDR3 totals 15 residues. Trimming removed 1 base at V and 6 bases at J, with 15 bases between. CDR3 amino acids: CASSLAQGLRSEAFF. In DNA form, the CDR3 reads TGTGCCAGCAGCTTAGCCCAGGGTCTCAGATCTGAAGCTTTCTTT.

This clone was recorded once. This chain links TRBV21-1 with TRBJ1-6; the DNA was not compared with TRBD1, the D call given in the table. TRBV21-1 has pseudogene status. This CDR3 is 14 amino acids long. As DNA, the CDR3 is TGTGCCAGCAGCAGGGGACAGCATAATTCACCCCTCCACTTT. As protein: CASSRGQHNSPLHF.

This clone was seen a single time. The J gene is TRBJ2-3, the V gene TRBV19, with 9 nucleotides matching TRBD1. Germline CDR1 reads LNHDA; CDR2 reads SQIVND (reference sequence). The CDR3 has 13 residues. V lost 0 bases and J lost 14; bases outside the gene matches: 6. DNA for the CDR3: TGTGCCAGTAGTATAGACGCGGGACAGGGACTGTATTTT. Translation gives CASSIDAGQGLYF.

The chain carries TRBV5-1 and TRBJ1-1, with 7 bases identical to TRBD1. The germline CDR1 and CDR2 sequences are SGHRS and YFSETQ. The junction had 6 bases not matched to a gene; V was cut back by 4 bases and J by 3 bases. CDR3 size: 14 residues. This chain's CDR3 is CASSGKGAHTEAFF. In nucleotides, the CDR3 is TGCGCCAGCAGCGGCAAGGGGGCGCACACTGAAGCTTTCTTT.

The CDR3 bases are TGTGCCAGCAGTGGAACTAGCGGGGGGATCGATGAGCAGTTCTTC. Protein: CASSGTSGGIDEQFF. The chain employs TRBV2 and TRBJ2-1; 12 bases are shared with TRBD2. V shed 4 bases, J shed 8 bases, and the junction held 6 bases outside the gene matches. The CDR3 runs 15 residues. Germline CDR1 SNHLY, CDR2 FYNNEI.

The DNA of the CDR3 is TGTGCCAGCAGCGTAGCTGCAACTAATGAAAAACTGTTTTTT. Protein: CASSVAATNEKLFF. The chain is built from TRBV9 and TRBJ1-4; no definite D call. This CDR3 is 14 amino acids long. The V end was cut by 0 bases, the J end by 0 bases, with 3 bases between. Per the germline V gene, CDR1 is SGDLS and CDR2 is YYNGEE.

This chain joins TRBV10-3 and TRBJ1-2; 9 nucleotides align to TRBD1. Per the germline V gene, CDR1 is ENHRY and CDR2 is SYGVKD. The CDR3 is 12 residues long. Trimming at V came to 3 bases and at J to 14 bases, leaving 7 bases not matched to a gene. This chain's CDR3 is CAISDSEGQGTF. CDR3 in DNA: TGTGCCATCAGTGATTCAGAGGGACAGGGAACCTTC.

This sequence joins TRBV5-1 and TRBJ2-5; a weak D match, TRBD2 (6 bases). From germline, CDR1 is SGHRS and CDR2 YFSETQ. Deletions cut 6 bases from V and 5 bases from J, with 20 bases between. This CDR3 has 15 residues. The CDR3 DNA reads as TGCGCCAGCAAAGTTGTTGGTCCGGGGGAGGAGACCCAGTACTTC. Translation: CASKVVGPGEETQYF.

The CDR3, as DNA: TGTGCCAGCAGCTTAGAGGGGGCTGGGGATACGCAGTATTTT. Its translation is CASSLEGAGDTQYF. The chain employs TRBV7-9 and TRBJ2-3; 7 bases map to TRBD1. Germline V lookup: CDR1 SEHNR, CDR2 FQNEAQ (reference sequence). With 1 base clipped from V and 6 bases from J, the junction kept 4 bases outside the gene matches. The CDR3 spans 14 residues.

The chain joins TRBV4-1 to TRBJ2-7; D is uncertain. Trimming removed 3 bases from V and 4 bases from J, with 10 bases in between. There are 13 residues in the CDR3. CDR1 is MGHRA, CDR2 YSYEKL, per germline. The CDR3 loop reads CASSHATTYEQYF. CDR3 nucleotides: TGCGCCAGCAGCCACGCCACCACTTACGAGCAGTACTTC.

This clone appeared a few times. The chain carries TRBV3-1 (or the pseudogene TRBV3-2) and TRBJ1-6, with D possibly matching TRBD1 (6 bases). This CDR3 is 14 amino acids long. Trimming pared 1 base from V and 14 bases from J, leaving 15 bases between. Germline CDR1 LGHDT, CDR2 YNNKEL (reference sequence). CDR3 loop: CASSQGTRGRSLHF. Written as DNA, the CDR3 is TGTGCCAGCAGCCAAGGGACCAGGGGAAGGTCCCTCCACTTT.

There are a few counts of this clone. The chain couples TRBV5-6 to TRBJ2-5; D is ambiguous. The CDR3 has 12 amino acids. V was pared by 1 base and J by 5 bases, with 6 bases between. Germline CDR1 and CDR2: SGHDT and YYEEEE. The CDR3 DNA follows: TGTGCCAGCAGCTTGCCCCGGGAGACCCAGTACTTC. Translating it yields CASSLPRETQYF.

V and J are TRBV6-9 and TRBJ2-7; perhaps TRBD1 as D (6 bases). The CDR3 is 15 residues long. V lost 0 bases to trimming and J lost 2 bases, with 11 bases between them. Germline V gene sequence: CDR1 MNHGY, CDR2 SVAAGI. CDR3 protein: CASSYSGRGTYEQYF. Written as DNA, the CDR3 is TGTGCCAGCAGTTATTCCGGCAGGGGCACCTACGAGCAGTACTTC.

This clone was seen only a few times. V gene TRBV7-4 combines with J gene TRBJ2-3, with 9 bases fitting TRBD2. This CDR3 has 16 amino acids. V shed 1 base, J shed 3 bases, and the junction held 5 bases outside the gene matches. Germline CDR1 SGHVT, CDR2 SQSDAQ. CDR3 sequence (DNA): TGTGCCAGCAGCTTAGGTGATAGCGGGGGAACAGATACGCAGTATTTT. Protein sequence: CASSLGDSGGTDTQYF.

Only one count was recorded for this clone. The chain uses TRBV6-1 and TRBJ1-2; D possibly corresponds to TRBD1 (5 bases). CDR3 length equals 17 residues. V dropped 4 bases and J dropped 7 bases, with 25 bases sitting between them. Per germline, CDR1 MNHNS and CDR2 SASEGT. Here the CDR3 DNA reads TGTGCCAGCAGTGTCTCAACCGGGACTACGAGACTATTTGGCTACACCTTC. Translating gives CASSVSTGTTRLFGYTF.

V is TRBV7-2 and J is TRBJ2-5, with a possible D match to TRBD1 (6 bases). V was clipped by 5 bases and J by 1 base, with 14 bases between them. Germline CDR1 reads SGHTA; CDR2 reads FQGNSA. The CDR3 extends over 15 amino acids. The CDR3 loop is CASSPEGHLQETQYF. CDR3 nucleotides: TGTGCCAGCAGCCCCGAGGGACACCTCCAAGAGACCCAGTACTTC. The full variable domain, with the rest looked up from reference TRBV7-2 and TRBJ2-5, is GAGVSQSPSNKVTEKGKDVELRCDPISGHTALYWYRQSLGQGLEFLIYFQGNSAPDKSGLPSDRFSAERTGGSVSTLTIQRTQQEDSAVYLCASSPEGHLQETQYFGPGTRLLVL.

The chain links TRBV14 to TRBJ2-1, with D perhaps TRBD2 (5 bases). The V end was cut by 0 bases, the J end by 9 bases, with 9 bases between. This CDR3 comprises 13 residues. Germline lookup yields CDR1 SGHDN and CDR2 FVKESK. The CDR3 region is CASSQDRRSEQFF. The CDR3 DNA sequence: TGTGCCAGCAGCCAAGATCGGAGGAGTGAGCAGTTCTTC.

This clone was picked up one time. The chain employs TRBV12-3 or TRBV12-4 and TRBJ2-5; D not resolved. V lost 5 bases and J lost 5, with 9 bases in between. This CDR3 contains 12 residues. The CDR3 protein is CASSRRRETQYF. In nucleotides, the CDR3 is TGTGCCAGCAGTCGCCGCCGGGAGACCCAGTACTTC.

This clone was detected only once. The chain joins TRBV2 to TRBJ1-1; TRBD1 aligns across 9 bases. The V gene end was trimmed by 9 bases and the J gene end by 5 bases; junction bases not matched to a gene: 4. Germline V gene data show CDR1 as SNHLY and CDR2 as FYNNEI. The CDR3 is 12 residues long. The CDR3 spells CARTGGGTEAFF. The CDR3 DNA follows: TGTGCCAGGACAGGGGGTGGAACTGAAGCTTTCTTT.

This clone has just a few counts. V gene TRBV19 combines with J gene TRBJ1-6; D is perhaps TRBD1 (6 bases). The CDR3 is made up of 14 amino acids. V lost 2 bases and J lost 6, with 8 bases in between. Germline V gene data show CDR1 as LNHDA and CDR2 as SQIVND (reference sequence). The CDR3 reads CASSIWTVNSPLHF. The CDR3 DNA is TGTGCCAGTAGTATATGGACAGTTAATTCACCCCTCCACTTT.

The chain uses TRBV7-6 and TRBJ1-2; no definite D call. Germline lookup yields CDR1 SGHVS and CDR2 FNYEAQ. This CDR3 spans 14 amino acids. Trimming left V 5 bases short and J 2 bases short, with 12 bases between. The chain's CDR3 is CASSPTVQNYGYTF. In nucleotides, the CDR3 is TGTGCCAGCAGCCCAACCGTCCAGAACTATGGCTACACCTTC.